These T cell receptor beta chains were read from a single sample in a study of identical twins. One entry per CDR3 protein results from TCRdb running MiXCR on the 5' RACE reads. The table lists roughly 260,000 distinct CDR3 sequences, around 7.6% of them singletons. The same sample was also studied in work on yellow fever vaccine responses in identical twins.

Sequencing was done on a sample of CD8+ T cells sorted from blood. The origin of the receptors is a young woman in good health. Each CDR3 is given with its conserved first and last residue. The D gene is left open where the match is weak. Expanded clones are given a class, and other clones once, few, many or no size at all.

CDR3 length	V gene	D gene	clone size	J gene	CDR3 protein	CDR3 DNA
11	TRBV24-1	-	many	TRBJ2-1	CATSDRGEQFF	TGTGCCACCAGTGATAGAGGGGAGCAGTTCTTC
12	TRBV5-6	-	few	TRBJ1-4	CASSQTREKLFF	TGTGCCAGCAGCCAGACCCGCGAAAAACTGTTTTTT
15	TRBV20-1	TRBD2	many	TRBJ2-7	CSARDLAGGVYEQYF	TGCAGTGCTAGAGATCTAGCGGGAGGGGTCTACGAGCAGTACTTC
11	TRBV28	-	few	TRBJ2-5	CASSLSEIQYF	TGTGCCAGCAGTTTGTCAGAGATCCAGTACTTC
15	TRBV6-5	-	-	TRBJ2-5	CASSSPGTEQETQYF	TGTGCCAGCAGTTCGCCAGGAACAGAACAAGAGACCCAGTACTTC
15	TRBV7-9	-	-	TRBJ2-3	CASSLVAVFPDTQYF	TGTGCCAGCAGCTTAGTAGCGGTCTTCCCAGATACGCAGTATTTT
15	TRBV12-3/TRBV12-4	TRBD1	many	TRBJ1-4	CASSPWTGTFEKLFF	TGTGCCAGCAGCCCCTGGACAGGAACTTTTGAAAAACTGTTTTTT
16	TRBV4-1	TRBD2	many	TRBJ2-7	CASSPLPSGRAYEQYF	TGCGCCAGCAGTCCCCTCCCTAGCGGGAGGGCCTACGAGCAGTACTTC
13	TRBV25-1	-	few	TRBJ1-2	CASSGQDHYGYTF	TGTGCCAGCAGTGGACAGGATCACTATGGCTACACCTTC
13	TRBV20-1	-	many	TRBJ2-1	CSARLAYGNEQFF	TGCAGTGCTAGACTAGCTTACGGTAATGAGCAGTTCTTC
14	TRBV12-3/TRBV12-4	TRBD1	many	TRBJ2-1	CASSHRGMVNEQFF	TGTGCCAGCAGCCACAGGGGAATGGTTAATGAGCAGTTCTTC
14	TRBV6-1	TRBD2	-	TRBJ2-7	CASSTGLGTVEQYF	TGTGCCAGCAGTACGGGACTAGGGACCGTTGAGCAGTACTTC
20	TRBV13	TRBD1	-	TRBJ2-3	CASSATPQGDLEGGTDTQYF	TGTGCCAGCAGCGCAACTCCACAGGGGGACTTGGAAGGGGGGACAGATACGCAGTATTTT
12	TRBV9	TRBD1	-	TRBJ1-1	CASSVVGQGAFF	TGTGCCAGCAGCGTAGTTGGACAGGGAGCTTTCTTT
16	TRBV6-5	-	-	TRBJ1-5	CASSYRGVIETQPQHF	TGTGCCAGCAGTTACAGGGGAGTCATAGAAACTCAGCCCCAGCATTTT
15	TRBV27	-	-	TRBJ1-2	CASSTGGFNEYGYTF	TGTGCCAGCTCCACGGGGGGCTTCAATGAATATGGCTACACCTTC
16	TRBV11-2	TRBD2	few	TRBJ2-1	CASSLATSGFYNEQFF	TGTGCCAGCAGCTTAGCGACTAGCGGGTTCTACAATGAGCAGTTCTTC
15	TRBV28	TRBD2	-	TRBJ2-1	CASSSSGRADNEQFF	TGTGCCAGCAGTAGCAGCGGGAGGGCCGACAATGAGCAGTTCTTC
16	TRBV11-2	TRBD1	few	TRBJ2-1	CASSLGSSRGWYEQFF	TGTGCCAGCAGCTTAGGTAGTTCCAGGGGGTGGTATGAGCAGTTCTTC
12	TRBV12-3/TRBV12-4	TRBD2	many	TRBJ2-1	CASQTSGNEQFF	TGTGCCAGCCAGACTAGCGGGAATGAGCAGTTCTTC
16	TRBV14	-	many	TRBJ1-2	CASSLSSGNYNYGYTF	TGTGCCAGCAGCCTTAGCTCGGGAAATTATAACTATGGCTACACCTTC
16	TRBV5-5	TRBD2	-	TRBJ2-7	CASSLERSGGRYEQYF	TGTGCCAGCAGCTTGGAACGTAGCGGGGGAAGATACGAGCAGTACTTC
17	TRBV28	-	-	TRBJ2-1	CASSSNTGKTTYNEQFF	TGTGCCAGCAGCTCAAACACAGGGAAAACAACCTACAATGAGCAGTTCTTC
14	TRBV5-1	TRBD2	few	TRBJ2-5	CASSLSSGQETQYF	TGCGCCAGCAGCTTGTCTAGCGGCCAAGAGACCCAGTACTTC
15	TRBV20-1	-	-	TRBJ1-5	CSASPGAHSNQPQHF	TGCAGTGCTAGTCCAGGGGCACATAGCAATCAGCCCCAGCATTTT
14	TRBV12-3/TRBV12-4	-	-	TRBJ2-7	CASSFGGDSYEQYF	TGTGCCAGCAGTTTTGGAGGTGACTCCTACGAGCAGTACTTC
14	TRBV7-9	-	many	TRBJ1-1	CASSLVLGNTEAFF	TGTGCCAGCAGCTTGGTTCTGGGGAACACTGAAGCTTTCTTT
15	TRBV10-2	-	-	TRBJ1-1	CASSEEGGISTEAFF	TGCGCCAGCAGTGAGGAGGGGGGGATTTCCACTGAAGCTTTCTTT
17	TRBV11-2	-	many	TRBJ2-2	CASSWTGGTANTGELFF	TGTGCCAGCAGCTGGACAGGCGGGACAGCGAACACCGGGGAGCTGTTTTTT
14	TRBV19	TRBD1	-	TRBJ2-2	CATKGDRDTGELFF	TGTGCCACCAAGGGGGACAGGGACACCGGGGAGCTGTTTTTT
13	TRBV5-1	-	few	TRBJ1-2	CASRPGGNYGYTF	TGCGCCAGCAGGCCCGGGGGGAACTATGGCTACACCTTC
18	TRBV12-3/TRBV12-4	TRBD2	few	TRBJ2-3	CASLRLAGGLRTSDTQYF	TGTGCCAGCCTAAGGCTAGCGGGAGGGCTCCGAACCTCAGATACGCAGTATTTT
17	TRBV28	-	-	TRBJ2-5	CASSLNQDRDHGETQYF	TGTGCCAGCAGTTTAAATCAGGACCGGGATCACGGCGAGACCCAGTACTTC
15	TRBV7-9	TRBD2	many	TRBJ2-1	CASSLLLAGYNEQFF	TGTGCCAGCAGCTTACTGCTAGCGGGATACAATGAGCAGTTCTTC
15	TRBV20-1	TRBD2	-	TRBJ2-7	CSARDLEREDDEQYF	TGCAGTGCTAGAGATCTCGAGCGGGAGGATGACGAGCAGTACTTC
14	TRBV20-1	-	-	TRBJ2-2	CSARQGGDTGELFF	TGCAGTGCTAGACAGGGGGGAGACACCGGGGAGCTGTTTTTT
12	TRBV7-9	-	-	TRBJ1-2	CASSLAPQGYTF	TGTGCCAGCAGCTTAGCCCCCCAGGGCTACACCTTC
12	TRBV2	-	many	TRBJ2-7	CASLGQSYEQYF	TGTGCCAGCCTGGGACAATCTTACGAGCAGTACTTC
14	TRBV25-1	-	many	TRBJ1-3	CASSVARSGNTIYF	TGTGCCAGCAGTGTAGCCCGGTCTGGAAACACCATATATTTT
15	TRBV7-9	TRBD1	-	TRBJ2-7	CASSPLGDRIYEQYF	TGTGCCAGCAGCCCTCTCGGGGACAGGATTTACGAGCAGTACTTC
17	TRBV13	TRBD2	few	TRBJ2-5	CASSPSDFAGGPETQYF	TGTGCCAGCAGCCCCTCCGACTTTGCGGGGGGGCCAGAGACCCAGTACTTC
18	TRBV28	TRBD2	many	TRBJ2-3	CASSLLSGGALVTDTQYF	TGTGCCAGCAGTTTACTGAGCGGGGGGGCGCTGGTCACAGATACGCAGTATTTT
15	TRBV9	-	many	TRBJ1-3	CASSTRSSSGNTIYF	TGTGCCAGCAGCACCCGCAGTAGCTCTGGAAACACCATATATTTT
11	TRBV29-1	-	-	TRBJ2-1	CSVEVWDEQFF	TGCAGCGTTGAAGTGTGGGATGAGCAGTTCTTC
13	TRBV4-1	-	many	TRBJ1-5	CASSQIGLWPQHF	TGCGCCAGCAGCCAAATTGGTCTTTGGCCCCAGCATTTT
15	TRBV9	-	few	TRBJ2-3	CASSASGVGTDTQYF	TGTGCCAGCAGCGCATCGGGAGTAGGTACAGATACGCAGTATTTT
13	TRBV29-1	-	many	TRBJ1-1	CSAPGHKNTEAFF	TGCAGCGCCCCGGGACATAAGAACACTGAAGCTTTCTTT
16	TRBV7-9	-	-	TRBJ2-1	CASSLGYGDRYNEQFF	TGTGCCAGCAGCTTAGGGTACGGGGACCGCTACAATGAGCAGTTCTTC
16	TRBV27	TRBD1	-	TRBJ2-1	CASSFEGAVSYNEQFF	TGTGCCAGCAGTTTTGAGGGGGCCGTCTCCTACAATGAGCAGTTCTTC
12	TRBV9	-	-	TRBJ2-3	CASSPRPYTQYF	TGTGCCAGCAGCCCCAGGCCTTATACGCAGTATTTT
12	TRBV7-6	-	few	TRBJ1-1	CASSPDGRRAFF	TGTGCCAGCAGCCCGGACGGGCGTCGAGCTTTCTTT
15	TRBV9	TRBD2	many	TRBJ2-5	CASSPPAGGVETQYF	TGTGCCAGCAGCCCCCCCGCGGGAGGAGTAGAGACCCAGTACTTC